This entry features one T cell receptor (beta chain) sequence. Its target is not known. The sample comes from a study of beta chain features in type 1 diabetes. TCRB transcripts that were expressed got sequenced, as all of the isolated RNA had been reverse transcribed. Assay used: immunoSEQ multiplex PCR; TCRdb lists only in-frame clones, some missing. The sample gives 810,000 or so clones, roughly 15% of which show up once; 0.023% is in the top ten. Study conclusions and caveats: People with Type 1 diabetes carried modestly yet significantly shorter TCRB CDR3s in all four CD4+ subsets. Patients showed naive, central memory and Treg TCRB repertoires that appeared more similar than those of healthy donors. Still unanswered here is whether HLA type influences TCRB rearrangement.

The ends lost 4 bases at V and 4 bases at J; junction bases unmatched: 7. Germline loops: CDR1 MNHEY, CDR2 SMNVEV (reference sequence). The length of the CDR3 is 18 residues. V gene TRBV27 combines with J gene TRBJ2-6, with 13 bases matching TRBD2. The TCR comes from a woman aged 18-35 years in good health. The sample comprised naive CD4+ T cells from blood. The CDR3 DNA reads TGTGCCAGCAGTTACCGACTAGCGGGAGGAGGCGGGGCCAACGTCCTGACTTTC. This encodes CASSYRLAGGGGANVLTF.